One sample yielded the 29 T cell receptor beta chains listed below, sequenced in a study of cytomegalovirus exposure and HLA in healthy donors. Generated by immunoSEQ multiplex PCR, the TCRdb table keeps only in-frame clones and is missing some. This sample has under 200,000 clones, with around nine tenths found just once. The sequencing sample was made of PBMCs. Receptor source: a man younger than 35 in good health and CMV-seropositive.

The chain has TRBV28 and TRBJ2-3, with 12 bases matching TRBD2. The CDR3 loop spans 16 amino acids. Losses at the gene ends were 3 bases for V and 5 bases for J; bases not matched to a gene: 6. CDR1 is MDHEN and CDR2 is SYDVKM in the germline V gene. The CDR3 region is CASSFPLTSGRDTQYF. CDR3 sequence (DNA): TGTGCCAGCAGTTTCCCCTTGACTAGCGGGAGAGATACGCAGTATTTT.

The chain combines TRBV19 with TRBJ2-7, with TRBD2 matching over 9 bases. Germline assignment: CDR1 LNHDA and CDR2 SQIVND (reference sequence). CDR3 length equals 14 residues. Trimming cost V 6 bases and J 2 bases; bases outside gene matches: 5. Here the CDR3 DNA reads TGTGCCAGTAGAGTTAGCGGGAGTACCTACGAGCAGTACTTC. Translation gives CASRVSGSTYEQYF.

This rearrangement joins TRBV18 to TRBJ2-7; TRBD1 might be the D (6 bases). The length of the CDR3 is 14 residues. Germline values: CDR1 KGHSH, CDR2 LQKENI. Trimming pared 6 bases from V and 3 bases from J, leaving 15 bases between. The CDR3 bases are TGTGCCAGCTCCTCAAGTCCAGGGGTCTACGAGCAGTACTTC. Protein sequence: CASSSSPGVYEQYF.

V and J are TRBV19 and TRBJ1-2; 11 nucleotides agree with TRBD1. The CDR3 contains 16 residues. Germline CDR1 LNHDA, CDR2 SQIVND (reference sequence). The junction had 4 bases not matched to a gene; V was cut back by 4 bases and J by 0 bases. The CDR3 sequence is CASSTWTGGPNYGYTF. In DNA form, the CDR3 reads TGTGCCAGTAGTACCTGGACAGGGGGCCCTAACTATGGCTACACCTTC. Filled out from reference TRBV19 and TRBJ1-2, the complete variable domain reads DGGITQSPKYLFRKEGQNVTLSCEQNLNHDAMYWYRQDPGQGLRLIYYSQIVNDFQKGDIAEGYSVSREKKESFPLTVTSAQKNPTAFYLCASSTWTGGPNYGYTFGSGTRLTVV.

This sequence joins TRBV6-1 and TRBJ2-7; the match to TRBD2 covers 15 bases. The V segment lost 1 base and the J segment 6 bases; nucleotides outside the gene matches: 4. There are 16 residues in the CDR3. The germline V gene encodes CDR1 MNHNS and CDR2 SASEGT. This CDR3 reads CASSEGTSGRAFEQYF. CDR3 sequence (DNA): TGTGCCAGCAGTGAAGGGACTAGCGGGAGGGCCTTCGAGCAGTACTTC.

J is TRBJ1-4 and V is TRBV2; 9 bases agree with TRBD1. CDR1 is SNHLY and CDR2 is FYNNEI in the germline V gene. The CDR3 runs to 18 residues. The ends lost 2 bases at V and 6 bases at J; junction bases unmatched: 13. CDR3 amino acids: CASSEPYWTGEKDEKLFF. In DNA, the CDR3 is TGTGCCAGCAGTGAACCTTACTGGACAGGGGAAAAGGATGAAAAACTGTTTTTT.

CDR3 sequence reads: CASSLEQGNTEAFF. CDR3 DNA: TGCGCCAGCAGCTTGGAACAGGGTAACACTGAAGCTTTCTTT. The chain joins TRBV5-1 to TRBJ1-1, with D possibly being TRBD1 (6 bases). V lost 0 bases and J 2 bases, leaving 8 bases between the germline ends. The CDR3 totals 14 residues. Germline values: CDR1 SGHRS, CDR2 YFSETQ. Full variable domain (remainder filled in from reference TRBV5-1 and TRBJ1-1): KAGVTQTPRYLIKTRGQQVTLSCSPISGHRSVSWYQQTPGQGLQFLFEYFSETQRNKGNFPGRFSGRQFSNSRSEMNVSTLELGDSALYLCASSLEQGNTEAFFGQGTRLTVV.

The CDR3 is CSVEDLGAFAEAFF. The CDR3, as DNA: TGCAGCGTTGAAGATTTGGGCGCCTTCGCTGAAGCTTTCTTT. The chain recombines TRBV29-1 with TRBJ1-1; D ambiguous. The V end was cut by 0 bases, the J end by 6 bases, with 14 bases between. This CDR3 comprises 14 residues. The germline V gene encodes CDR1 SQVTM and CDR2 ANQGSEA.

A single count supports this clone. The rearrangement links TRBV6-6 to TRBJ2-7, with 7 positions matching TRBD1. J gave up 5 bases and V 0 bases, and 4 bases lay outside the gene matches. This CDR3 has 14 residues. CDR1 is MNHNY, CDR2 SVGAGI, per germline (reference sequence). For the CDR3, the DNA is TGTGCCAGCAGTTACTCAAGAGGGGGCGACGAGCAGTACTTC. This gives the protein CASSYSRGGDEQYF.

This clone was picked up one time. This chain joins TRBV7-9 and TRBJ1-4; D unresolved. The V gene's germline CDR1 is SEHNR and CDR2 FQNEAQ (reference sequence). Trimming took 5 bases from V and 8 from J, leaving 18 bases between them. The CDR3 is 15 residues long. CDR3 DNA: TGTGCCAGCAGCCTGGAACCCGGGGTTGAGGAAAAACTGTTTTTT. Translated: CASSLEPGVEEKLFF.

The chain uses TRBV27 and TRBJ2-1, with TRBD1 identical over 10 bases. This CDR3 is 17 amino acids long. Germline CDR1 MNHEY, CDR2 SMNVEV (reference sequence). J was trimmed by 5 bases and V by 6 bases; bases with no gene match: 13. CDR3 amino acids: CASRSPLRDRGHNEQFF. The CDR3 bases are TGTGCCAGCAGAAGCCCCCTCCGGGACAGGGGACACAATGAGCAGTTCTTC.

The chain recombines TRBV19 with TRBJ2-1; D gene unclear. The CDR3 has 13 amino acids. Germline V lookup: CDR1 LNHDA, CDR2 SQIVND (reference sequence). V was trimmed by 3 bases and J by 5 bases, leaving 8 bases between them. The CDR3 sequence: CASSIRFNNEQFF. CDR3 bases: TGTGCCAGTAGTATCAGGTTTAACAATGAGCAGTTCTTC.

The chain combines TRBV4-1 with TRBJ1-2, with 7 bases lining up with TRBD1. Germline V gene data show CDR1 as MGHRA and CDR2 as YSYEKL. V lost 2 bases and J lost 10; bases outside the gene matches: 7. This CDR3 spans 13 amino acids. The CDR3 sequence is CASSQTGQRIYTF. CDR3 bases: TGCGCCAGCAGCCAAACGGGACAGAGGATCTACACCTTC.

The rearrangement uses TRBV19 and TRBJ2-1, with 13 bases identical to TRBD2. Germline V gene data show CDR1 as LNHDA and CDR2 as SQIVND (reference sequence). This CDR3 has 19 amino acids. Trimming took 0 bases from V and 4 from J; bases not matched to a gene: 9. The CDR3 reads CASSIDPGLAGSIYNEQFF. CDR3 DNA sequence: TGTGCCAGTAGTATAGACCCGGGACTAGCGGGATCGATTTACAATGAGCAGTTCTTC.

This clone is a singleton in its sample. The chain carries TRBV9 and TRBJ2-1; TRBD1 aligns across 7 bases. The junction had 7 bases not matched to a gene; V was cut back by 4 bases and J by 0 bases. CDR3 size: 16 residues. Germline values: CDR1 SGDLS, CDR2 YYNGEE. Here the CDR3 reads CASSPRRGSSYNEQFF. The CDR3 DNA sequence: TGTGCCAGCAGCCCCCGCAGGGGGAGCTCCTACAATGAGCAGTTCTTC.

This chain joins TRBV5-4 and TRBJ2-7, with D possibly being TRBD2 (5 bases). The germline gives CDR1 SGHNT, CDR2 YYREEE (reference sequence). This CDR3 is built from 14 residues. V was cut by 2 bases and J by 6 bases, with 15 bases left in between. The CDR3 sequence: CASSFGGQELEQYF. The CDR3 DNA reads as TGTGCCAGCAGCTTTGGAGGTCAGGAACTCGAGCAGTACTTC.

As DNA, the CDR3 is TGCGCCAGCAGCTTGGGACGGGAATACAATGAGCAGTTCTTC. This codes for CASSLGREYNEQFF. The J gene is TRBJ2-1, the V gene TRBV5-1; possibly TRBD2 for D (5 bases). The CDR3 runs 14 residues. In germline, CDR1 is SGHRS, CDR2 YFSETQ. The germline V and J ends were trimmed by 0 bases and 4 bases, with 8 bases remaining between them. Full variable domain (missing parts from reference TRBV5-1 and TRBJ2-1): KAGVTQTPRYLIKTRGQQVTLSCSPISGHRSVSWYQQTPGQGLQFLFEYFSETQRNKGNFPGRFSGRQFSNSRSEMNVSTLELGDSALYLCASSLGREYNEQFFGPGTRLTVL.

This clone was seen a few times. The chain combines TRBV10-3 with TRBJ2-7; weak D call: TRBD1 (6 bases). The germline CDR1 and CDR2 sequences are ENHRY and SYGVKD. V lost 3 bases and J lost 0, with 15 bases in between. The CDR3 length is 16 residues. This CDR3 is CAISDTTGQGSYEQYF. CDR3 DNA: TGTGCCATCAGTGATACGACAGGTCAAGGCTCCTACGAGCAGTACTTC.

The gene calls are TRBV28 and TRBJ2-5; 9 nucleotides match TRBD2. Germline CDR1 and CDR2: MDHEN and SYDVKM. This CDR3 spans 14 amino acids. The trim removed 6 bases at V and 2 bases at J, leaving 4 bases unmatched. DNA for the CDR3: TGTGCCAGCAGGGCGGGAGGGCCTCAAGAGACCCAGTACTTC. It translates to CASRAGGPQETQYF.

A note on this clone: It is unclear where the CDR3 begins or ends on the DNA, so no DNA is shown, and the CDR3 is as TCRdb lists it. V and J are TRBV7-9 and TRBJ2-7; the D call in the table, TRBD1, was not verified against the DNA. The CDR3 totals 16 residues, both ends included. The germline V gene encodes CDR1 SEHNR and CDR2 FQNEAQ (reference sequence). This chain's CDR3 is CASSFGSGQGWYEQYF.

The rearrangement joins TRBV28 to TRBJ2-7; D gene unclear. Germline CDR1 reads MDHEN; CDR2 reads SYDVKM. V lost 1 base, J lost 2 bases, and 12 bases lay in between. The CDR3 has 15 residues. The DNA of the CDR3 is TGTGCCAGCAGTTTATTCCTTGTCGTCCCCTACGAGCAGTACTTC. Its translation: CASSLFLVVPYEQYF.

CDR3 nucleotides: TGTGCCAGCAGCTCGGTACTAGCGGGGAACTACGAGCAGTACTTC. Amino acid sequence: CASSSVLAGNYEQYF. The rearrangement links TRBV5-4 to TRBJ2-7; 10 bases align to TRBD2. V gave up 3 bases and J gave up 3 bases; unmatched junction bases: 6. Per germline, CDR1 SGHNT and CDR2 YYREEE (reference sequence). CDR3 length: 15 residues.

The chain uses TRBV11-3 and TRBJ1-2; D unresolved. Germline V gene data show CDR1 as SGHNT and CDR2 as YENEEA. The CDR3 consists of 12 residues. V was cut by 1 base and J by 7 bases, with 7 bases left in between. CDR3 in DNA: TGTGCCAGCAGCTTAGCGGGAATTGGCTACACCTTC. Translating it yields CASSLAGIGYTF.

V gene TRBV11-3 combines with J gene TRBJ2-7, with D perhaps TRBD2 (6 bases). Trimming shortened V by 2 bases and J by 7 bases, and 9 bases separated the two germline ends. Germline CDR1 reads SGHNT; CDR2 reads YENEEA. The CDR3 has 12 amino acids. The chain's CDR3 is CASSLTGGEQYF. As DNA, the CDR3 is TGTGCCAGCAGCTTAACCGGGGGAGAGCAGTACTTC.

This chain links TRBV27 with TRBJ2-3; TRBD2 matches 15 bases. V lost 4 bases, J lost 3 bases, and 14 bases stayed unmatched. Germline V gene sequence: CDR1 MNHEY, CDR2 SMNVEV (reference sequence). The CDR3 length is 20 residues. The CDR3 spells CASSSYGLAGGPGGTDTQYF. CDR3 DNA sequence: TGTGCCAGCAGTTCCTACGGACTAGCGGGAGGGCCAGGTGGGACAGATACGCAGTATTTT.

V gene TRBV11-3 combines with J gene TRBJ2-7; TRBD2 aligns across 8 bases. This CDR3 is built from 14 residues. Germline V gene sequence: CDR1 SGHNT, CDR2 YENEEA. The J segment lost 4 bases and the V segment lost 5 bases, leaving 7 bases of the junction unmatched. The CDR3 DNA is TGTGCCAGCAGCAACAAACGGGGGGGTTACGAGCAGTACTTC. It codes for CASSNKRGGYEQYF. Full variable domain (remainder filled in from reference TRBV11-3 and TRBJ2-7): EAGVVQSPRYKIIEKKQPVAFWCNPISGHNTLYWYLQNLGQGPELLIRYENEEAVDDSQLPKDRFSAERLKGVDSTLKIQPAELGDSAVYLCASSNKRGGYEQYFGPGTRLTVT.

CDR3 coding DNA: TGTGCCAGCAGTTTAGGGGTTAAGGGACAGGCTAGCACAGATACGCAGTATTTT. Translation: CASSLGVKGQASTDTQYF. J is TRBJ2-3 and V is TRBV27; 8 nucleotides agree with TRBD1. Germline CDR1 is MNHEY and CDR2 is SMNVEV (reference sequence). The trim removed 2 bases at V and 0 bases at J, leaving 10 bases unmatched. The CDR3 runs to 18 residues.

A few counts support this clone. V and J are TRBV7-9 and TRBJ2-7, with 9 bases aligning to TRBD1. From germline, CDR1 is SEHNR and CDR2 FQNEAQ (reference sequence). The CDR3 extends over 15 amino acids. V lost 5 bases to trimming and J lost 3 bases; unmatched junction nucleotides: 8. The CDR3 loop reads CASSRGQGINYEQYF. CDR3 nucleotides: TGTGCCAGCAGCAGGGGACAGGGCATAAACTACGAGCAGTACTTC.

The chain is built from TRBV7-2 and TRBJ2-5; 9 bases map to TRBD2. Germline V CDR1 and CDR2: SGHTA, FQGNSA. Trimming took 1 base from V and 4 from J; bases not matched to a gene: 4. The CDR3 spans 15 residues. The CDR3 is CASSLGGRARETQYF. The CDR3 bases are TGTGCCAGCAGCTTAGGCGGGAGGGCCCGAGAGACCCAGTACTTC.